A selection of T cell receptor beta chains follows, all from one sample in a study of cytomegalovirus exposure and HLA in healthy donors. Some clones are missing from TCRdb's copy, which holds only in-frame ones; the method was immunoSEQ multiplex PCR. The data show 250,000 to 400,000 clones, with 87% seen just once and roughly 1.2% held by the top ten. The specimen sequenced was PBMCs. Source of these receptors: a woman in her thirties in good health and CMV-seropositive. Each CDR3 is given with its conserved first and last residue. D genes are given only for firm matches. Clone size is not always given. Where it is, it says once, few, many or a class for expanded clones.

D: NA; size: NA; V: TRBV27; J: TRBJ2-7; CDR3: CASRGHPYEQYF; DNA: TGTGCCAGCAGAGGACATCCCTACGAGCAGTACTTC
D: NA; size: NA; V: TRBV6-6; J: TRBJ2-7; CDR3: CASSSRGGEQYF; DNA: TGTGCCAGCAGTTCCAGGGGAGGCGAGCAGTACTTC
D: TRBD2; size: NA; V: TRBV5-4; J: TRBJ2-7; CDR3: CASSSRTSGGSLSYEQYF; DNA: TGTGCCAGCAGCTCACGGACTAGCGGGGGATCTCTCTCCTACGAGCAGTACTTC
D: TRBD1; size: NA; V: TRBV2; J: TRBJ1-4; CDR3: CASWQGAREKLFF; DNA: TGTGCCAGCTGGCAGGGGGCTCGAGAAAAACTGTTTTTT
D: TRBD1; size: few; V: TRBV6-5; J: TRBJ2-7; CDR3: CASSPGQGTYEQYF; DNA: TGTGCCAGCAGCCCGGGACAGGGAACCTACGAGCAGTACTTC
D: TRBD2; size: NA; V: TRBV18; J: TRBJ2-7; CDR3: CASSPDSGSSYEQYF; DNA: TGTGCCAGCTCACCAGATAGCGGGAGCTCCTACGAGCAGTACTTC
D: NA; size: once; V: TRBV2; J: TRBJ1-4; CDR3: CASSLLPGGVNEKLFF; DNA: TGTGCCAGCAGTCTTCTACCCGGAGGGGTTAATGAAAAACTGTTTTTT
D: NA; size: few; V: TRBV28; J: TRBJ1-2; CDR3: CASRTLGNYGYTF; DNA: TGTGCCAGCAGGACCTTGGGGAACTATGGCTACACCTTC
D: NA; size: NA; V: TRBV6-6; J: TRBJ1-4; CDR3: CASSSGGAGEKLFF; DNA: TGTGCCAGCAGTTCCGGGGGGGCCGGTGAAAAACTGTTTTTT
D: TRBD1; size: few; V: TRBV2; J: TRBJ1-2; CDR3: CASSEQIGQGYGYTF; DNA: TGTGCCAGCAGTGAACAGATAGGACAGGGCTATGGCTACACCTTC
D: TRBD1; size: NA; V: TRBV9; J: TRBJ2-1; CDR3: CASSQDRDEQFF; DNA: TGTGCCAGCAGTCAGGACAGGGATGAGCAGTTCTTC
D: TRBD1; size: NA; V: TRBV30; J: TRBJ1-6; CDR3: CAWSTGQGNSPLHF; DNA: TGTGCCTGGAGCACGGGACAGGGGAATTCACCCCTCCACTTT
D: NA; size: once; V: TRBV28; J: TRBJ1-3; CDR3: CASSPRGGNTIYF; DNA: TGTGCCAGCAGTCCGCGGGGCGGAAACACCATATATTTT
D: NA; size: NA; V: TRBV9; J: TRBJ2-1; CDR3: CASRRGNEQFF; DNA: TGTGCCAGCAGGAGGGGCAATGAGCAGTTCTTC
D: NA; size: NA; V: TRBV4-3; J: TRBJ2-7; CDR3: CASSQDVGGSYEQYF; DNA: TGCGCCAGCAGCCAAGATGTCGGCGGATCCTACGAGCAGTACTTC
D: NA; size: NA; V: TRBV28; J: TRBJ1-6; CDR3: CASSFLRVNSPLHF; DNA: TGTGCCAGCAGTTTTTTAAGGGTCAATTCACCCCTCCACTTT
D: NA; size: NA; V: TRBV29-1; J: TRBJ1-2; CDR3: CSVDLHRMDGYTF; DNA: TGCAGCGTTGATTTGCACAGGATGGATGGCTACACCTTC
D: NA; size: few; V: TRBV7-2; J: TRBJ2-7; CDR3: CASSGGLHSYEQYF; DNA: TGTGCCAGCAGCGGGGGACTCCACTCCTACGAGCAGTACTTC
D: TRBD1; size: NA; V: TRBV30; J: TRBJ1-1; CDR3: CAWKGRDRAANF; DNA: TGTGCCTGGAAAGGCCGGGACAGGGCCGCGAACTTT
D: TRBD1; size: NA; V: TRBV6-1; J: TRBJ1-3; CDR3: CASSGGQVGNTIYF; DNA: TGTGCCAGCAGTGGGGGACAGGTTGGAAACACCATATATTTT
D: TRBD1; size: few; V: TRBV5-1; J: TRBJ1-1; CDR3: CASSQGGSTEAFF; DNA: TGCGCCAGCAGCCAGGGGGGTAGTACTGAAGCTTTCTTT
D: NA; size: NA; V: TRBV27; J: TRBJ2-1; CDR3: CASRWDNEQFF; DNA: TGTGCCAGCAGGTGGGATAATGAGCAGTTCTTC
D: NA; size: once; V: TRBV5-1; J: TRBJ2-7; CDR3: CASSGPGHFYEQYF; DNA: TGCGCCAGCAGCGGGCCGGGACATTTCTACGAGCAGTACTTC
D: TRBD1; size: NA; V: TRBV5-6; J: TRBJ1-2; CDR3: CASSIRTGLNYGYTF; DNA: TGTGCCAGCAGCATTCGGACAGGACTTAACTATGGCTACACCTTC
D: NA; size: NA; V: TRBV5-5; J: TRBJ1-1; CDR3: CASSLLDSATEAFF; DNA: TGTGCCAGCAGCTTGTTGGACAGCGCCACTGAAGCTTTCTTT
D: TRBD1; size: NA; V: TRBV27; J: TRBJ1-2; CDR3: CASSLFAGGGYGYTF; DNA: TGTGCCAGCAGTTTATTTGCAGGGGGCGGCTATGGCTACACCTTC
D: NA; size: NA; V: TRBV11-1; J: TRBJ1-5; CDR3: CASSFSWVPSNQPQHF; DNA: TGTGCCAGCAGCTTCTCGTGGGTGCCCTCCAATCAGCCCCAGCATTTT
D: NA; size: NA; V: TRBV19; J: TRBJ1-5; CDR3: CASSISGRNVGPQHF; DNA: TGTGCCAGTAGTATCTCGGGGAGGAACGTGGGGCCCCAGCATTTT